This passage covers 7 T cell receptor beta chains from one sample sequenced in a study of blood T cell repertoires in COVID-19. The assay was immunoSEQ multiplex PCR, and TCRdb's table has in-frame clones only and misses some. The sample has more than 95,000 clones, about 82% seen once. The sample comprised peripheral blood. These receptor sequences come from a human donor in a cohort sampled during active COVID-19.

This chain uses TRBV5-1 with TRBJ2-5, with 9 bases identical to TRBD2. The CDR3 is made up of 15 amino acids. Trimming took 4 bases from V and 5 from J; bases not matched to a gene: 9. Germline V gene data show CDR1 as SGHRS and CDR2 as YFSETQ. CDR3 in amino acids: CASSPGLAGGETQYF. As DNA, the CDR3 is TGCGCCAGCAGCCCGGGACTAGCTGGTGGCGAGACCCAGTACTTC.

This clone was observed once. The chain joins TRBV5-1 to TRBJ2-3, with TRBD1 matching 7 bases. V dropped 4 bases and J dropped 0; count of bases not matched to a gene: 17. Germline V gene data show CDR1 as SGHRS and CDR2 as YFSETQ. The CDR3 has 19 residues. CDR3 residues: CASSARPTITGDSTDTQYF. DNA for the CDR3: TGCGCCAGCAGCGCGCGACCTACCATTACAGGGGATAGCACAGATACGCAGTATTTT. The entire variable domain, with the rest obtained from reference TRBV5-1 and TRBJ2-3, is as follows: KAGVTQTPRYLIKTRGQQVTLSCSPISGHRSVSWYQQTPGQGLQFLFEYFSETQRNKGNFPGRFSGRQFSNSRSEMNVSTLELGDSALYLCASSARPTITGDSTDTQYFGPGTRLTVL.

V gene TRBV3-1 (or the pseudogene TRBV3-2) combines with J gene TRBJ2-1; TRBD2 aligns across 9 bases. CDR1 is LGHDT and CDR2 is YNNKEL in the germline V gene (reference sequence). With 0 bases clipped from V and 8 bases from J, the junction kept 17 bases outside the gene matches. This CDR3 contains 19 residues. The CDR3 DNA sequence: TGTGCCAGCAGCCAAGATGTATACGTGGATGGGACTAGCCCCCATGAGCAGTTCTTC. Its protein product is CASSQDVYVDGTSPHEQFF.

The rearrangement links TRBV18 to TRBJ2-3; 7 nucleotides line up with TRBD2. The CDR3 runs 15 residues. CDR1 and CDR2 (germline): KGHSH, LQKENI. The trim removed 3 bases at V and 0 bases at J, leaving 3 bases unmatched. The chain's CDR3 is CASSPTSQSTDTQYF. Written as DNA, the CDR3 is TGTGCCAGCTCACCGACTAGCCAAAGCACAGATACGCAGTATTTT.

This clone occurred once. CDR3: CASSPNGQMTYNEQFF. In nucleotides, the CDR3 is TGTGCCAGCTCACCAAACGGACAAATGACCTACAATGAGCAGTTCTTC. The rearrangement links TRBV18 to TRBJ2-1, with TRBD1 as a possible D gene (5 bases). This CDR3 contains 16 residues. Germline-derived CDR1 and CDR2 are KGHSH and LQKENI. V was shortened by 2 bases and J by 2 bases, with 13 bases between the two germline ends. Filled out from reference TRBV18 and TRBJ2-1, the complete variable domain reads NAGVMQNPRHLVRRRGQEARLRCSPMKGHSHVYWYRQLPEEGLKFMVYLQKENIIDESGMPKERFSAEFPKEGPSILRIQQVVRGDSAAYFCASSPNGQMTYNEQFFGPGTRLTVL.

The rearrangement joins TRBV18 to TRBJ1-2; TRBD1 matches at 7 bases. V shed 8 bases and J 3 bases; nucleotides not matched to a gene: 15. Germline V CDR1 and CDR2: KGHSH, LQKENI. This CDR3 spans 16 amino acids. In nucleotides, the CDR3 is TGTGCCAGCACTGGACAGAGGGGGCCTGGAGACTATGGCTACACCTTC. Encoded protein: CASTGQRGPGDYGYTF.

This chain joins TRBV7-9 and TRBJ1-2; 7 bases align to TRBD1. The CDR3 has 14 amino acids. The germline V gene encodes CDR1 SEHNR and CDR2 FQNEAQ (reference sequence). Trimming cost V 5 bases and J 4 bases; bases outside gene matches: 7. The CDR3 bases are TGTGCCAGCAGCCCGGGACAGACCCTCTATGGCTACACCTTC. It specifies CASSPGQTLYGYTF. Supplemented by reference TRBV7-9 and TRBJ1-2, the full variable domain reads DTGVSQNPRHKITKRGQNVTFRCDPISEHNRLYWYRQTLGQGPEFLTYFQNEAQLEKSRLLSDRFSAERPKGSFSTLEIQRTEQGDSAMYLCASSPGQTLYGYTFGSGTRLTVV.